Presented here are 13 T cell receptor beta chains from one specimen sequenced in a study of shared clonotypes between healthy human individuals. The data were produced by immunoSEQ multiplex PCR, yet TCRdb's version contains in-frame clones alone and is incomplete. The table includes hundreds of thousands of clones, 96% detected once. The specimen sequenced was memory CD8+ T cells sorted from blood. Documented subset: CD45RO+ cells pooled with CCR7-negative TemRA cells. The source of these receptors is a man aged 30 to 45 in good health.

The chain combines TRBV23-1 with TRBJ2-2; no clear D. TRBV23-1 is flagged as an ORF with uncertain function. The V and J ends lost 4 bases and 0 bases respectively, with 3 bases between them. CDR3 size: 13 residues. The CDR3: CASSPPNTGELFF. The CDR3 nucleotides are TGCGCCAGCAGTCCCCCGAACACCGGGGAGCTGTTTTTT.

The chain uses TRBV15 and TRBJ2-3; TRBD2 matches at 11 bases. Trimming cost V 3 bases and J 0 bases; bases outside gene matches: 8. This CDR3 has 18 amino acids. Germline CDR1 reads LNHNV; CDR2 reads YYDKDF (reference sequence). The CDR3: CATSRVAGGLTSTDTQYF. The CDR3 DNA reads as TGTGCCACCAGCAGGGTAGCGGGAGGGCTGACTAGCACAGATACGCAGTATTTT.

The chain recombines TRBV18 with TRBJ2-2; D remains unclear. CDR3 length: 13 residues. Trimming removed 6 bases at V and 6 bases at J, with 11 bases between. CDR1 and CDR2 (germline): KGHSH, LQKENI. This CDR3 is CASSSDEAGELFF. In DNA, the CDR3 is TGTGCCAGCTCGTCGGACGAGGCCGGGGAGCTGTTTTTT.

V is TRBV4-2 and J is TRBJ2-7, with 7 bases that match TRBD1. The V gene's germline CDR1 is LGHNA and CDR2 YNFKEQ. The CDR3 is 15 amino acids. J lost 1 base, V lost 1 base, and 4 bases had no gene match. The CDR3 DNA sequence: TGTGCCAGCAGCCAAGCCGGACAGGTTTCCTACGAGCAGTACTTC. Protein: CASSQAGQVSYEQYF.

This chain uses TRBV11-2 with TRBJ2-1; tentatively, D is TRBD2 (7 bases). The CDR3 covers 13 residues. The ends were cut back, 5 bases at V and 8 bases at J, with 13 bases in the middle. CDR1 is SGHAT, CDR2 FQNNGV, per germline. CDR3 sequence reads: CASSLEGGHEQFF. CDR3 sequence (DNA): TGTGCCAGCAGCCTGGAGGGGGGGCATGAGCAGTTCTTC.

V usage is TRBV30 and J usage is TRBJ1-1, with no clear D. The CDR3 contains 13 residues. Per the germline V gene, CDR1 is GTSNPN and CDR2 is SVGIG (reference sequence). Trimming removed 1 base at V and 0 bases at J, with 6 bases between. CDR3 protein: CAWSGQMNTEAFF. CDR3 coding DNA: TGTGCCTGGAGTGGACAAATGAACACTGAAGCTTTCTTT.

The rearrangement joins TRBV6-5 to TRBJ2-1, with TRBD2 matching over 9 bases. CDR1 MNHEY and CDR2 SVGAGI come from the germline V gene. V lost 6 bases and J lost 4; bases outside the gene matches: 4. The CDR3 is 14 residues long. CDR3 DNA: TGTGCCAGCAGGCGACTAGCGGTGTACAATGAGCAGTTCTTC. Translated, it gives CASRRLAVYNEQFF.

The chain employs TRBV5-1 and TRBJ1-5; no clear D gene. With 2 bases removed from V and 4 bases from J, the gap between germline ends came to 7 bases. The germline V gene has CDR1 SGHRS and CDR2 YFSETQ. CDR3 length equals 13 residues. This CDR3 is CASSLGINQPQHF. The CDR3, as DNA: TGCGCCAGCAGCTTAGGGATAAATCAGCCCCAGCATTTT. Drawing the rest from reference TRBV5-1 and TRBJ1-5, the complete variable domain is KAGVTQTPRYLIKTRGQQVTLSCSPISGHRSVSWYQQTPGQGLQFLFEYFSETQRNKGNFPGRFSGRQFSNSRSEMNVSTLELGDSALYLCASSLGINQPQHFGDGTRLSIL.

This clone showed up just once. The gene calls are TRBV27 and TRBJ2-1; 11 nucleotides align to TRBD2. Trimming removed 5 bases from V and 13 bases from J; junction bases left unmatched: 10. The CDR3 loop spans 14 amino acids. Germline CDR1 and CDR2: MNHEY and SMNVEV (reference sequence). CDR3 loop: CASSPSGRLLGQFF. The DNA for the CDR3 is TGTGCCAGCAGTCCTAGCGGGAGGCTCCTTGGCCAGTTCTTC.

The V gene is TRBV7-9, the J gene TRBJ2-5, with a tentative D call TRBD2 (5 bases). This CDR3 has 15 amino acids. The ends were cut back, 8 bases at V and 5 bases at J, with 21 bases in the middle. Germline CDR1 reads SEHNR; CDR2 reads FQNEAQ (reference sequence). The DNA of the CDR3 is TGTGCCAGCCCGCGAGGGCAGCGAGGCTACGAGACCCAGTACTTC. It codes for CASPRGQRGYETQYF.

V and J are TRBV25-1 and TRBJ2-1; 13 positions match TRBD2. V was clipped by 1 base and J by 6 bases; unmatched bases: 6. This CDR3 contains 17 residues. The germline V gene encodes CDR1 MGHDK and CDR2 SYGVNS. The CDR3 here is CASSELGRTSGSNEQFF. For the CDR3, the DNA is TGTGCCAGCAGTGAATTGGGTAGGACTAGCGGGAGCAATGAGCAGTTCTTC. The full variable domain, in which reference TRBV25-1 and TRBJ2-1 provide the parts outside the CDR3, is EADIYQTPRYLVIGTGKKITLECSQTMGHDKMYWYQQDPGMELHLIHYSYGVNSTEKGDLSSESTVSRIRTEHFPLTLESARPSHTSQYLCASSELGRTSGSNEQFFGPGTRLTVL.

The chain recombines TRBV4-2 with TRBJ2-4; 14 positions match TRBD2. The J segment lost 0 bases and the V segment lost 1 base, leaving 2 bases of the junction unmatched. The CDR3 loop spans 18 amino acids. Germline V CDR1 and CDR2: LGHNA, YNFKEQ. This chain's CDR3 is CASSQGTSGRLAKNIQYF. In DNA, the CDR3 is TGTGCCAGCAGCCAAGGGACTAGCGGGAGGCTAGCCAAAAACATTCAGTACTTC.

The chain links TRBV19 to TRBJ2-1; 7 bases are shared with TRBD2. Trimming removed 5 bases from V and 0 bases from J; junction bases left unmatched: 4. The germline V gene encodes CDR1 LNHDA and CDR2 SQIVND (reference sequence). This CDR3 region has 15 residues. The CDR3 loop reads CASSPRTSSYNEQFF. The CDR3 nucleotides read TGTGCCAGTAGTCCGAGGACTAGCTCCTACAATGAGCAGTTCTTC.